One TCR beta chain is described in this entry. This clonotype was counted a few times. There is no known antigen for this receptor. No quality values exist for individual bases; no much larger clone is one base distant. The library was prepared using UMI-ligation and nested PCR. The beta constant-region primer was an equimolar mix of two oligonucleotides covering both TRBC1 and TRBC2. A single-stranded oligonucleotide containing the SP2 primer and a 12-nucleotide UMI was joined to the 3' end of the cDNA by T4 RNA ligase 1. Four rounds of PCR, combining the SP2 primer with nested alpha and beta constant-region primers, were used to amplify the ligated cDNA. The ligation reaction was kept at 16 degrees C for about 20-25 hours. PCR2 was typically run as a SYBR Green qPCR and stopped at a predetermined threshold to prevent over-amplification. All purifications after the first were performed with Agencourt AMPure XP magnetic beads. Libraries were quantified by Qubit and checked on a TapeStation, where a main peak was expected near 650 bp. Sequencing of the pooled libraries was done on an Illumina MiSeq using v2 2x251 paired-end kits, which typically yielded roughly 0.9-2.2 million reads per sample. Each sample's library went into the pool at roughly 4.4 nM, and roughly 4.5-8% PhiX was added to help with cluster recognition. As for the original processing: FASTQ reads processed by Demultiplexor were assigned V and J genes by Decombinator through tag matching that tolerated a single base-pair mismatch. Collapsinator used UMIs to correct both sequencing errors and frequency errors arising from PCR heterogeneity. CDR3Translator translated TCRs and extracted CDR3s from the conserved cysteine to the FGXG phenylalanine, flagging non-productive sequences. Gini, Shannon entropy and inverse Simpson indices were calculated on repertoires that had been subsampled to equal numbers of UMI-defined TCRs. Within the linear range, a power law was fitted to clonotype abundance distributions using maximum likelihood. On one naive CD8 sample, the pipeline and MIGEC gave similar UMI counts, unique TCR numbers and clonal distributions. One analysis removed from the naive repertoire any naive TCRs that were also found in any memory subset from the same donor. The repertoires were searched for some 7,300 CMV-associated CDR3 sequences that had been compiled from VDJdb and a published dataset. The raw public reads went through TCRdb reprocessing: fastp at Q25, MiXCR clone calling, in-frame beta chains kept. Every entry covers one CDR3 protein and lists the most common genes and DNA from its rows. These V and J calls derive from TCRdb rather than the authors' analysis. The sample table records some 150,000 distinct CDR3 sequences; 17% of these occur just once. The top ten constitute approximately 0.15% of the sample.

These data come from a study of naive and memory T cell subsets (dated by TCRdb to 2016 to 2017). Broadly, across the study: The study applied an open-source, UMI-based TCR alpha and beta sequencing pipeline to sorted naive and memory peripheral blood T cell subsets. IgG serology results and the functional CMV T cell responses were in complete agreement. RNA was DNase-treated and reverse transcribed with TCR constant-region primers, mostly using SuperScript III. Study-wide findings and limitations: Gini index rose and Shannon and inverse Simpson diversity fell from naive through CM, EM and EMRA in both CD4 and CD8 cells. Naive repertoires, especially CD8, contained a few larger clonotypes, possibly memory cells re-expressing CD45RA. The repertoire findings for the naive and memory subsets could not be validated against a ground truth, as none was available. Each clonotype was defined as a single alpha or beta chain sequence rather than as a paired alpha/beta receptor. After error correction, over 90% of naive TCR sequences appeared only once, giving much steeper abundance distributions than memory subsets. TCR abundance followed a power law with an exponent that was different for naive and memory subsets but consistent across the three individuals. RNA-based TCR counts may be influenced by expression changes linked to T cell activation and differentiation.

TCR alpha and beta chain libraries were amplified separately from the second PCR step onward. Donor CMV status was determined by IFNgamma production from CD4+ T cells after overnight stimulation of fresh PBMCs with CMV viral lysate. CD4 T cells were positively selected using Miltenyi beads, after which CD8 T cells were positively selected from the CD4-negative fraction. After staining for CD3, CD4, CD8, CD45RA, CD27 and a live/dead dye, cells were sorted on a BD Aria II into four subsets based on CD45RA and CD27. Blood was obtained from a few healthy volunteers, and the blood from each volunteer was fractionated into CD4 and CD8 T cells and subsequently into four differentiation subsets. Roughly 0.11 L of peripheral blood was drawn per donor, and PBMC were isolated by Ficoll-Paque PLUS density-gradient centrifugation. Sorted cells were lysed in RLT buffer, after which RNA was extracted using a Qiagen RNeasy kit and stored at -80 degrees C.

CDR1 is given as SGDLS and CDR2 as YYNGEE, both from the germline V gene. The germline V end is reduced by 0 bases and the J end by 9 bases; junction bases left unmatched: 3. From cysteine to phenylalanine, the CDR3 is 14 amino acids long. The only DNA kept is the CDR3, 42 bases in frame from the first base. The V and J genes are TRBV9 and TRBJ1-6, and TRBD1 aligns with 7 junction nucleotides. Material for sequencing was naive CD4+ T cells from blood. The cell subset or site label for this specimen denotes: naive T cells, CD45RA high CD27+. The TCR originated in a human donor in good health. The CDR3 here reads CASSVEGARSPLHF. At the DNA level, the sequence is TGTGCCAGCAGCGTAGAGGGGGCGCGTTCACCCCTCCACTTT.